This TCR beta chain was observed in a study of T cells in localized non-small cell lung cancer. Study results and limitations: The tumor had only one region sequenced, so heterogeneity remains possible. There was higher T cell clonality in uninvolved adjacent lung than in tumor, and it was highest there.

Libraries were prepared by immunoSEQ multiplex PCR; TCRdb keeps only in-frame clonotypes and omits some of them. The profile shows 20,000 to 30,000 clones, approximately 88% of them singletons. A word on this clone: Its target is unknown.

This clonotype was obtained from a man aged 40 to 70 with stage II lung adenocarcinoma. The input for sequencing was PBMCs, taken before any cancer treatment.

The CDR3 here is CASSPRGGQNTEAFF. The CDR3 region has the DNA TGTGCCAGCAGCCCCCGAGGGGGCCAGAACACTGAAGCTTTCTTT. The chain employs TRBV11-3 and TRBJ1-1; 7 bases map to TRBD1. Per germline, CDR1 SGHNT and CDR2 YENEEA. The CDR3 is 15 residues long. The V and J ends lost 5 bases and 1 base, in that order; junction bases with no gene match: 7.